The 7 T cell receptor beta chains presented below share a single source sample, sequenced in a study of T cells in Graves' hyperthyroidism and ophthalmopathy. The TCR beta CDR3 regions underwent amplification using RNA transcripts as the source. Using the HTBI primer set, a first-round RT-PCR was run on the TCR CDR3. TCRdb processed the multiplex PCR reads anew with MiXCR; each CDR3 protein has one entry. The table records hundreds of thousands of distinct CDR3 sequences, about 15% of them present only once. The sample consisted of blood. The receptors here all came from a woman younger than 30 with Graves' hyperthyroidism.

This clonotype was seen more than once but under ten times. One end of the junction fails to match germline, which may point to a read error. This rearrangement joins TRBV7-7 to TRBJ2-2, with 8 nucleotides matching TRBD1. Germline-derived CDR1 and CDR2 are SSHAT and FNYEAQ (reference sequence). CDR3 length: 14 residues. The CDR3 region is CASSSGTGTGELFF. The DNA of the CDR3 is TGTGCTAGCAGTTCCGGGACAGGCACCGGGGAGCTGTTTTTT.

In this sample, this clonotype turned up a few times. The chain recombines TRBV19 with TRBJ1-5, with TRBD1 identical over 7 bases. The J segment lost 1 base and the V segment lost 5 bases, leaving 8 bases of the junction unmatched. This CDR3 region has 16 residues. Germline CDR1 reads LNHDA; CDR2 reads SQIVND (reference sequence). CDR3 amino acids: CASSSTGVRSNQPQHF. DNA of the CDR3: TGTGCCAGTAGTTCAACAGGGGTTAGGAGCAATCAGCCCCAGCATTTT. Drawing the rest from reference TRBV19 and TRBJ1-5, the complete variable domain is DGGITQSPKYLFRKEGQNVTLSCEQNLNHDAMYWYRQDPGQGLRLIYYSQIVNDFQKGDIAEGYSVSREKKESFPLTVTSAQKNPTAFYLCASSSTGVRSNQPQHFGDGTRLSIL.

The rearrangement links TRBV19 to TRBJ2-1; TRBD2 might be the D (6 bases). Per the germline V gene, CDR1 is LNHDA and CDR2 is SQIVND (reference sequence). This CDR3 comprises 19 residues. Between the trimmed V and J ends, which lost 7 bases and 0 bases, there was a span of 25 bases. CDR3 sequence: CASTARVADDTSSYNEQFF. Here the CDR3 DNA reads TGTGCCAGTACCGCAAGAGTAGCGGACGATACCAGCTCCTACAATGAGCAGTTCTTC.

The genes are TRBV10-1 and TRBJ1-1; possibly TRBD1 for D (5 bases). The ends were cut back, 6 bases at V and 10 bases at J, with 18 bases in the middle. Germline values: CDR1 WNHNN, CDR2 SYGVQD (reference sequence). The CDR3 has 13 amino acids. The CDR3 protein is CASSWDRQAPAFF. The DNA of the CDR3 is TGCGCCAGCAGCTGGGACCGCCAGGCCCCAGCTTTCTTT.

This clonotype has a handful of counts. The chain uses TRBV20-1 and TRBJ2-7; 11 positions agree with TRBD2. Germline V lookup: CDR1 DFQATT, CDR2 SNEGSKA (reference sequence). The CDR3 is 16 residues long. With V trimmed by 5 bases and J by 2 bases, 11 bases remained unmatched. The CDR3 DNA is TGCAGTGCTGGCGGGACTAGCGGAGAAAAGACCTACGAGCAGTACTTC. This gives the protein CSAGGTSGEKTYEQYF.

This clonotype has a count of ten or more. The chain has TRBV4-1 and TRBJ1-2, with D unresolved. Germline lookup yields CDR1 MGHRA and CDR2 YSYEKL. This CDR3 spans 15 amino acids. V shed 0 bases and J shed 4 bases, with 12 bases lying between them. CDR3 in amino acids: CASSQEPTLGYGYTF. CDR3 sequence (DNA): TGCGCCAGCAGCCAAGAACCGACACTGGGCTATGGCTACACCTTC.

The chain links TRBV25-1 to TRBJ1-2, with D possibly being TRBD1 (5 bases). Germline V lookup: CDR1 MGHDK, CDR2 SYGVNS. This CDR3 is built from 12 residues. Trimming pared 3 bases from V and 4 bases from J, leaving 6 bases between. The CDR3 loop reads CASSEGLYGYTF. In nucleotides, the CDR3 is TGTGCCAGCAGTGAGGGACTCTATGGCTACACCTTC.